Listed here are 21 T cell receptor beta chains from one sample, sequenced in a study of cytomegalovirus exposure and HLA in healthy donors. With 60 Vbeta and 13 Jbeta primers, the PCR was carried out. Profiling relied on immunoSEQ multiplex PCR, and the TCRdb table lists in-frame clones only, not all of them. The table lists around 140,000 clones, more than 75% of them singletons. Sequencing was done on a sample of PBMCs. The receptor source for this set is a woman aged 45 to 65 in good health and CMV-seropositive.

This sequence joins TRBV11-2 and TRBJ2-6; the D is unclear. This CDR3 region has 12 residues. The germline gives CDR1 SGHAT, CDR2 FQNNGV. V was clipped by 1 base and J by 9 bases, with 4 bases between them. Written as DNA, the CDR3 is TGTGCCAGCAGCTTAGGAGGCAACGTCCTGACTTTC. Residues: CASSLGGNVLTF.

The V gene is TRBV10-3, the J gene TRBJ1-1; 8 nucleotides agree with TRBD1. The length of the CDR3 is 13 residues. J was trimmed by 4 bases and V by 8 bases; bases with no gene match: 6. Germline V lookup: CDR1 ENHRY, CDR2 SYGVKD. This CDR3 reads CAIVDRVGTEAFF. CDR3 sequence (DNA): TGTGCCATCGTGGACAGGGTGGGCACTGAAGCTTTCTTT.

The V and J genes are TRBV4-2 and TRBJ2-7; a possible D gene is TRBD2 (5 bases). Germline assignment: CDR1 LGHNA and CDR2 YNFKEQ. This CDR3 is 17 amino acids long. The V end was cut by 0 bases, the J end by 6 bases, with 21 bases between. The CDR3 DNA sequence: TGTGCCAGCAGCCAAGATCCGGGGTCCACCCAGTTGCGCGAGCAGTACTTC. It yields the protein CASSQDPGSTQLREQYF.

The chain is built from TRBV2 and TRBJ1-5, with 7 bases that match TRBD1. This CDR3 spans 14 amino acids. With V trimmed by 7 bases and J by 7 bases, 10 bases remained unmatched. The germline CDR1 and CDR2 sequences are SNHLY and FYNNEI. The DNA of the CDR3 is TGTGCCAGCACCCAGACAGGGTTAGGCCAGCCCCAGCATTTT. It translates to CASTQTGLGQPQHF.

The genes are TRBV19 and TRBJ1-1, with TRBD1 identical over 8 bases. The CDR3 is 16 amino acids. Germline CDR1 LNHDA, CDR2 SQIVND (reference sequence). The junction had 8 bases not matched to a gene; V was cut back by 1 base and J by 4 bases. The CDR3 coding sequence is TGTGCCAGTAGTATAGGGACAGGGTCATTACGCACTGAAGCTTTCTTT. Translation gives CASSIGTGSLRTEAFF.

The chain combines TRBV5-1 with TRBJ2-1; 7 bases map to TRBD1. CDR1 is SGHRS and CDR2 is YFSETQ in the germline V gene. V lost 4 bases and J lost 1; bases outside the gene matches: 5. The CDR3 runs 15 residues. The CDR3 DNA follows: TGCGCCAGCAGCCCCGGGACAGCATCCTACAATGAGCAGTTCTTC. The encoded protein is CASSPGTASYNEQFF.

The CDR3 DNA sequence: TGTGCCAGCAGCTTTCTTGAGGGTGGCTCCTACAATGAGCAGTTCTTC. Its translation is CASSFLEGGSYNEQFF. The gene calls are TRBV27 and TRBJ2-1; TRBD2 might be the D (5 bases). The V gene lost 6 bases and the J gene lost 0 bases, with 15 bases spanning the gap. Germline loops: CDR1 MNHEY, CDR2 SMNVEV (reference sequence). CDR3 length: 16 amino acids.

To note about this clone: Relative to the germline gene, one junction end is altered; a read error may explain this. The chain uses TRBV5-4 and TRBJ1-3; a possible D gene is TRBD1 (5 bases). This CDR3 has 16 amino acids. Germline CDR1 SGHNT, CDR2 YYREEE (reference sequence). The CDR3 here is CASSRDGRGSGNTIYF. CDR3 sequence (DNA): TGCGCCAGCAGCCGAGATGGTAGGGGATCTGGAAACACCATATATTTT.

In the case of this clone: One junction end does not reproduce the germline sequence, and a read error may be involved. V and J are TRBV18 and TRBJ2-7, with 9 bases identical to TRBD1. This CDR3 is 15 amino acids long. In germline, CDR1 is KGHSH, CDR2 LQKENI. DNA of the CDR3: TGTGCCAGCTCACCACCCGGGACAGGGTCCTATGAGCAGTACTTC. Its translation is CASSPPGTGSYEQYF. The full variable domain, its missing parts supplied by reference TRBV18 and TRBJ2-7, is NAGVMQNPRHLVRRRGQEARLRCSPMKGHSHVYWYRQLPEEGLKFMVYLQKENIIDESGMPKERFSAEFPKEGPSILRIQQVVRGDSAAYFCASSPPGTGSYEQYFGPGTRLTVT.

The chain has TRBV4-3 and TRBJ2-7; possibly TRBD2 for D (5 bases). With 1 base removed from V and 0 bases from J, the gap between germline ends came to 13 bases. This CDR3 spans 16 amino acids. From germline, CDR1 is LGHNA and CDR2 YSLEER. The CDR3 reads CASSQVAGPSSYEQYF. The DNA for the CDR3 is TGCGCCAGCAGCCAAGTCGCGGGTCCCAGCTCCTACGAGCAGTACTTC.

The V call is TRBV30, the J call TRBJ1-4, with D perhaps matching TRBD1 (6 bases). Germline V gene sequence: CDR1 GTSNPN, CDR2 SVGIG (reference sequence). With 0 bases removed from V and 6 bases from J, the gap between germline ends came to 17 bases. CDR3 size: 16 residues. CDR3 in DNA: TGTGCCTGGAGTGTAGGCCGACAGGTAAAGGATGAAAAACTGTTTTTT. Amino acid sequence: CAWSVGRQVKDEKLFF. The variable domain in full, with the rest retrieved from reference TRBV30 and TRBJ1-4, is SQTIHQWPATLVQPVGSPLSLECTVEGTSNPNLYWYRQAAGRGLQLLFYSVGIGQISSEVPQNLSASRPQDRQFILSSKKLLLSDSGFYLCAWSVGRQVKDEKLFFGSGTQLSVL.

The CDR3 DNA reads as TGCAGCGTTGGTGGGGGGAGTCTGCTTGGGTCCTACGAGCAGTACTTC. Its translation is CSVGGGSLLGSYEQYF. The chain has TRBV29-1 and TRBJ2-7; tentative D call: TRBD2 (6 bases). The CDR3 covers 16 residues. Between the trimmed V and J ends, which lost 4 bases and 1 base, there was a span of 20 bases. Per germline, CDR1 SQVTM and CDR2 ANQGSEA.

J is TRBJ2-7 and V is TRBV21-1; TRBD2 is the table's D call and was not checked against the DNA. TRBV21-1 is a known pseudogene. The CDR3 extends over 14 amino acids. CDR3: CASTEDAGWNEQYF. The CDR3 bases are TGTGCCAGCACCGAAGACGCGGGATGGAACGAGCAGTACTTC.

This chain joins TRBV5-6 and TRBJ1-1; perhaps TRBD1 as D (6 bases). The CDR3 is 16 amino acids. CDR1 and CDR2 from the germline V gene are SGHDT and YYEEEE. V lost 3 bases and J 2 bases, leaving 17 bases between the germline ends. The chain's CDR3 is CASSSPTGNPNTEAFF. CDR3 coding DNA: TGTGCCAGCAGCTCCCCGACAGGTAACCCAAACACTGAAGCTTTCTTT. Full variable domain (remainder filled in from reference TRBV5-6 and TRBJ1-1): DAGVTQSPTHLIKTRGQQVTLRCSPKSGHDTVSWYQQALGQGPQFIFQYYEEEERQRGNFPDRFSGHQFPNYSSELNVNALLLGDSALYLCASSSPTGNPNTEAFFGQGTRLTVV.

This chain uses TRBV20-1 with TRBJ1-1, with no clear D. This CDR3 has 11 residues. Germline V gives CDR1 DFQATT, CDR2 SNEGSKA (reference sequence). V was shortened by 3 bases and J by 9 bases, with 11 bases between the two germline ends. CDR3 in amino acids: CSASSPRKAFF. In nucleotides, the CDR3 is TGCAGTGCTAGTAGCCCGCGGAAAGCTTTCTTT.

V is TRBV18 and J is TRBJ1-4, with D possibly being TRBD1 (5 bases). Germline V CDR1 and CDR2: KGHSH, LQKENI. The ends were cut back, 2 bases at V and 0 bases at J, with 16 bases in the middle. The CDR3 spans 18 residues. Here the CDR3 DNA reads TGTGCCAGCTCACCAGCAACAACAGGATCTGCAACTAATGAAAAACTGTTTTTT. As protein: CASSPATTGSATNEKLFF.

The CDR3 is CASSQSQGTYEQYF. The CDR3 DNA reads as TGCGCCAGCAGCCAATCGCAGGGTACCTACGAGCAGTACTTC. The chain joins TRBV4-1 to TRBJ2-7; the D gene is possibly TRBD1 (5 bases). The CDR3 contains 14 residues. V shed 2 bases and J shed 2 bases, with 10 bases lying between them. Germline assignment: CDR1 MGHRA and CDR2 YSYEKL.

The V call is TRBV5-1, the J call TRBJ1-6, with TRBD1 as a possible D gene (5 bases). CDR1 SGHRS and CDR2 YFSETQ come from the germline V gene. V was cut by 2 bases and J by 8 bases, with 11 bases left in between. The CDR3 covers 14 residues. The CDR3 spells CASSFGRDHSPLHF. For the CDR3, the DNA is TGCGCCAGCAGCTTCGGCAGGGATCATTCACCCCTCCACTTT.

The chain employs TRBV29-1 and TRBJ1-4; 9 bases are a match to TRBD1. The CDR3 consists of 13 residues. The germline V gene encodes CDR1 SQVTM and CDR2 ANQGSEA. J lost 7 bases, V lost 4 bases, and 4 bases had no gene match. The CDR3 nucleotides are TGCAGCGTTGGGTGGGACAGGGCTGAAAAACTGTTTTTT. It codes for CSVGWDRAEKLFF.

J is TRBJ2-5 and V is TRBV5-1, with a tentative D call TRBD2 (5 bases). Near its end, the DNA agrees better with TRBJ2-7, so the J call may be wrong. This CDR3 has 14 residues. Per the germline V gene, CDR1 is SGHRS and CDR2 is YFSETQ. CDR3 residues: CASSLNPGDYEQYF. For the CDR3, the DNA is TGCGCCAGCAGCTTAAACCCCGGGGACTACGAGCAGTACTTC.

Concerning this clone itself: The germline gene is not matched at one end of the junction; a read error may be the cause. This sequence joins TRBV5-4 and TRBJ2-2, with TRBD1 as a possible D gene (5 bases). The CDR3 runs 14 residues. CDR1 is SGHNT, CDR2 YYREEE, per germline (reference sequence). The CDR3, as DNA: TGTGTCAGCAGCTCACAGGCAGGTACCGGGGAGCTGTTTTTT. Its translation: CVSSSQAGTGELFF.